Listed below are T cell receptor beta chains from one sample, sequenced in a study of cytomegalovirus exposure and HLA in healthy donors. Only in-frame clones appear in the TCRdb table, and some are missing; sequencing was by immunoSEQ multiplex PCR. Here the sample spans roughly 99,000 clones, 76% being singletons. Sequencing was performed on PBMCs. The receptor set was obtained from a man aged 18-30 years in good health and CMV-seronegative. The CDR3 runs from the conserved cysteine through the conserved F or W. The D gene is left open where the match is weak. Size values are once, few and many counts, or a class for expanded clones, and some rows have none.

.	TRBV5-1	TRBJ2-1	.	TGCGCCAGCAGCTTGGCGGGGGACAATGAGCAGTTCTTC	CASSLAGDNEQFF
.	TRBV4-1	TRBJ1-1	few	TGCGCCAGCAGCCAAGACTTTCAGGGCATGAACACTGAAGCTTTCTTT	CASSQDFQGMNTEAFF
TRBD1	TRBV28	TRBJ2-1	.	TGTGCCAGCAGTTGGACAGGGACCTACAATGAGCAGTTCTTC	CASSWTGTYNEQFF
TRBD2	TRBV19	TRBJ2-5	.	TGTGCCACCTCAGGACTAGCGGGGGGAGAGACCCAGTACTTC	CATSGLAGGETQYF
.	TRBV9	TRBJ2-3	.	TGTGCCAGCAGCCCCTCCCGGGGAGATACGCAGTATTTT	CASSPSRGDTQYF
.	TRBV7-9	TRBJ2-7	.	TGTGCCAGCAGCCCACGGGACTACGAGCAGTACTTC	CASSPRDYEQYF
.	TRBV5-5	TRBJ2-7	.	TGTGCCAGCAGCCAGACAGCGTCTACCTACGAGCAGTACTTC	CASSQTASTYEQYF
.	TRBV7-9	TRBJ2-5	.	TGTGCCAGCAGCTTAAGGGGCGACCAAGAGACCCAGTACTTC	CASSLRGDQETQYF
TRBD1	TRBV7-9	TRBJ2-7	.	TGTGCCAGCAGCTCCCACGACAGGGGATTTTACGAGCAGTACTTC	CASSSHDRGFYEQYF
TRBD2	TRBV9	TRBJ2-5	.	TGTGCCAGTAGCGGGGGCTTACAAGAGACCCAGTACTTC	CASSGGLQETQYF
.	TRBV14	TRBJ1-1	.	TGTGCCAGCAGCCAGTTCTCTGGCGGTGTGGCTTTCTTT	CASSQFSGGVAFF